This record concerns one T cell receptor beta chain sequence. Antigen: not known. Sequencing was performed with immunoSEQ multiplex PCR; in TCRdb, only in-frame clones are kept and a portion is missing. The table has about 98,000 clones, around nine tenths seen once; the top ten hold around 0.52%. From germline, CDR1 is SGHVS and CDR2 FNYEAQ. V shed 4 bases and J shed 7 bases, with 19 bases lying between them. The CDR3 runs 15 residues. This sample is drawn from a study of OX40 agonist ivuxolimab in advanced cancers. Study summary: Recorded diagnoses for dose-escalation patients were hepatocellular carcinoma, melanoma, renal cell or head and neck cancer. General observations from the study: CD8+ T cells averaged more expanded clones than CD4+. Within 6 weeks, CD4+ and CD8+ blood T cells expanded clonally at 0.1 to 3.0 mg/kg.

This chain links TRBV7-6 with TRBJ1-1; D is possibly TRBD1 (5 bases). The TCR was taken from an adult with an advanced solid tumor such as melanoma, head and neck, liver or kidney cancer. The sample here was CD4+ or CD8+ T cells sorted from blood, taken in a trial of the OX40 agonist ivuxolimab. DNA of the CDR3: TGTGCCAGCAGCTCGGGCCTCACAGGCCGGGGTGAAGCTTTCTTT. Its protein is CASSSGLTGRGEAFF.